This TCR beta chain appears in the sequencing data of a study of post-analysis software for immune sequencing data. Study conclusions and caveats: Patients showed TRBV5-6, TRBV5-1 and TRBV20-1 among roughly five TRBV segments more frequent than in controls. Those with multiple sclerosis, the patient group, showed significantly lower normalized Chao1 diversity than controls.

From germline, CDR1 is SGHTA and CDR2 FQGNSA. The CDR3 contains 14 residues. Trimming cost V 7 bases and J 0 bases, with 12 bases left between them. Carried by the TCR beta cDNA libraries were unique molecular identifiers. T cells numbering roughly 0.95 to 10 million yielded roughly 0.5 million cDNA molecules. TCRdb processed the PCR reads anew with MiXCR; each CDR3 protein has one entry. The profile covers about 620,000 distinct CDR3 sequences, with 40% to 50% appearing a single time and 1.5% to 2% taken by the ten largest. On this clonotype itself: Its antigen is currently unknown.

Specimen: blood. The receptor's source is a girl under 18 with multiple sclerosis. The genes are TRBV7-2 and TRBJ1-2; a possible D gene is TRBD1 (6 bases). The CDR3 loop is CASNQWTANYGYTF. The CDR3 region has the DNA TGTGCCAGCAACCAATGGACAGCTAACTATGGCTACACCTTC. Supplemented by reference TRBV7-2 and TRBJ1-2, the full variable domain reads GAGVSQSPSNKVTEKGKDVELRCDPISGHTALYWYRQSLGQGLEFLIYFQGNSAPDKSGLPSDRFSAERTGGSVSTLTIQRTQQEDSAVYLCASNQWTANYGYTFGSGTRLTVV.